The T cell receptor beta chain under discussion was sequenced for a study of T cell responses to AZD1222 COVID-19 vaccine. Whole-study context: Pooled together were second doses at about 4 or about 12 weeks. Study-level results: Clonal diversity was possibly underestimated; the donors were predominantly white British and more often female. The CD4 TCRs associated with vaccination extended across spike and predominated at 160-218 and 743-854.

Trimming took off 5 bases at V and 7 bases at J, with 14 bases between the two ends. This CDR3 spans 14 amino acids. Germline CDR1 is WNHNN and CDR2 is SYGVQD (reference sequence). Comments on this clone: Its specificity is not known.

Sequenced by immunoSEQ multiplex PCR; TCRdb stores in-frame clones only, minus some. The profile shows 120,000 or so clones, 75% to 95% of them singletons. The genes are TRBV10-1 and TRBJ1-4, with D possibly being TRBD1 (5 bases). The sequence came from an adult in good health. This sample comprised peripheral blood, obtained on day 0 of AZD1222 vaccination. This CDR3 reads CASSLTDSGEKLFF. The CDR3 nucleotides are TGCGCCAGCAGTTTGACAGACTCGGGTGAAAAACTGTTTTTT.